The clone carrying this T cell receptor beta chain was seen at least ten times. A much larger clone lies a single base off, so this may be a read error. This record belongs to a study of blood T cells in healthy people across ages. Germline lookup yields CDR1 MNHNY and CDR2 SVGAGI (reference sequence). Trimming removed 6 bases from V and 11 bases from J, with 22 bases in between. The CDR3 length is 14 residues. The donors, healthy Caucasians from Russia, were aged 6 to 90. Every donor provided roughly 10 milliliters of peripheral blood. A J-beta primer mix and a sample-barcoded 5' primer were used in a second PCR of roughly 6 to 11 cycles. TCRdb re-analysed the 5' RACE reads in MiXCR, keeping a single row per CDR3 protein. The sample records about 670,000 distinct CDR3 sequences, 52% being singletons.

The chain employs TRBV6-6 and TRBJ2-5; D may correspond to TRBD1 or TRBD2 (5 bases each). The sequence came from an elderly woman in good health. Sequenced: blood. The DNA of the CDR3 is TGTGCCAGCAGCTCCGGGACCTATGGAAATGAGCAGTACTTC. Translating it yields CASSSGTYGNEQYF.